This entry describes one T cell receptor beta chain. Data came from immunoSEQ multiplex PCR; TCRdb stores just in-frame clones and leaves some out. The repertoire holds roughly 260,000 clones, approximately 81% seen once, with 2.5% to 3.5% in the top ten. The V end was cut by 6 bases, the J end by 0 bases, with 6 bases between. The CDR3 runs 13 residues. The data were taken from a study of blood T cell repertoires in COVID-19. The material sequenced was peripheral blood. The source is a woman between 18 and 29 years old with acute or convalescent COVID-19. The chain carries TRBV23-1 and TRBJ1-3; D is unresolved. TRBV23-1 is designated an ORF whose function remains uncertain. CDR3 region: CASRRSSGNTIYF. CDR3 nucleotide sequence: TGCGCCAGCAGACGTAGCTCTGGAAACACCATATATTTT.